This TCR beta chain was obtained from a study of T cell clonality in common variable immunodeficiency. Study results and caveats: CVID subjects shared fewer TCRbeta clones than healthy controls did. TCRbeta clonality was increased in CVID versus healthy controls. Reportedly, TCR beta sequences from common variable immunodeficiency showed fewer deletions and N-nucleotide insertions. CVID patient heterogeneity limited repertoire-clinical complication correlations.

This clone was observed many times. The antigen is undetermined. The sequenced fragment ends 3 residues before the CDR3 boundary, so the rest is inferred from the germline J gene. Produced via immunoSEQ multiplex PCR; TCRdb's table is partial and in-frame only. The sample is made up of approximately 81,000 clones, none counted only once. V was clipped by 4 bases and J by 2 bases; unmatched bases: 12. The CDR3 runs to 17 residues. Germline lookup yields CDR1 SGHVS and CDR2 FNYEAQ. The sample was peripheral blood mononuclear cells. This TCR derives from a person between 18 and 75 years old in good health. The rearrangement uses TRBV7-6 and TRBJ2-5; 8 bases are a match to TRBD1. CDR3 DNA (partial): TGTGCCAGCAGCTCCCCCCAGGTCAGGGGGCCGCAAGAGACC. Amino acid sequence: CASSSPQVRGPQET. The complete CDR3 reads CASSSPQVRGPQETQYF.